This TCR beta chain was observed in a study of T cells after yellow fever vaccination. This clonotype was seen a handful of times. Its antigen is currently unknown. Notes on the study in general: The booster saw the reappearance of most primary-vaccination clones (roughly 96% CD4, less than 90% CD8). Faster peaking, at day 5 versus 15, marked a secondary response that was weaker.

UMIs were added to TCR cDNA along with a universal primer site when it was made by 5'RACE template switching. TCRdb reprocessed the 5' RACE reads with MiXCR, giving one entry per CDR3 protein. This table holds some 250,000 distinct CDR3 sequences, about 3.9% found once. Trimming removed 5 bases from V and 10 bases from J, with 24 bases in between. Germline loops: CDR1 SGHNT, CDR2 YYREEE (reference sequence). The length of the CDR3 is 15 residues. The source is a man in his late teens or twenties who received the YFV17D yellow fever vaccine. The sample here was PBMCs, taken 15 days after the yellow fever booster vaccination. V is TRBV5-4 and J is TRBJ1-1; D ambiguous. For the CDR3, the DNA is TGTGCCAGCAGTGAAATAGGATTCTCAGTGGGCTCAGCTTTCTTT. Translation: CASSEIGFSVGSAFF.